A selection of T cell receptor beta chains follows, all from one sample in a study of T cells in Graves' hyperthyroidism and ophthalmopathy. TCRdb used MiXCR to reprocess the multiplex PCR reads, holding one entry per CDR3 protein. The sample includes a few hundred thousand distinct CDR3 sequences, around 19% of them seen just once. Material for sequencing was blood. All receptors derive from a man in his fifties with Graves' ophthalmopathy. The CDR3 runs from the conserved cysteine through the conserved F or W. Fields, in order: J gene, V gene, clone size, D gene, CDR3 length, CDR3 protein, CDR3 DNA. The D gene is left open where the match is weak. Rows may omit the clone size; those that give it use once, few, many or a size class.

j_call: TRBJ1-5; v_call: TRBV28; clone_size: many; d_call: .; cdr3_length: 14; cdr3_aa: CASSLSGLGQPQHF; cdr3_nt: TGTGCCAGCAGTTTATCAGGGTTGGGTCAGCCCCAGCATTTT
j_call: TRBJ1-2; v_call: TRBV13; clone_size: .; d_call: .; cdr3_length: 13; cdr3_aa: CASSLSLEGGYTF; cdr3_nt: TGTGCCAGCAGCTTATCTCTTGAGGGTGGCTACACCTTC
j_call: TRBJ1-1; v_call: TRBV7-2; clone_size: many; d_call: TRBD1; cdr3_length: 15; cdr3_aa: CASSFLQGARTEAFF; cdr3_nt: TGTGCCAGCAGCTTTCTACAGGGGGCGCGGACTGAAGCTTTCTTT
j_call: TRBJ2-1; v_call: TRBV11-2; clone_size: many; d_call: TRBD2; cdr3_length: 14; cdr3_aa: CASSVDGGGLEQFF; cdr3_nt: TGTGCCAGCAGCGTCGACGGCGGGGGTCTTGAGCAGTTCTTC
j_call: TRBJ2-3; v_call: TRBV27; clone_size: .; d_call: .; cdr3_length: 13; cdr3_aa: CASPEGGTDTQYF; cdr3_nt: TGTGCCAGCCCCGAGGGGGGGACAGATACGCAGTATTTT
j_call: TRBJ1-2; v_call: TRBV3-1; clone_size: few; d_call: TRBD1; cdr3_length: 15; cdr3_aa: CASSQDPGGPYGYTF; cdr3_nt: TGTGCCAGCAGCCAAGACCCAGGGGGGCCCTATGGCTACACCTTC
j_call: TRBJ1-4; v_call: TRBV5-1; clone_size: .; d_call: TRBD1; cdr3_length: 15; cdr3_aa: CASSPRKGQGEKLFF; cdr3_nt: TGCGCCAGCAGCCCCCGAAAAGGACAGGGTGAAAAACTGTTTTTT
j_call: TRBJ2-2; v_call: TRBV5-1; clone_size: few; d_call: TRBD1; cdr3_length: 15; cdr3_aa: CASTPRDRNTGELFF; cdr3_nt: TGTGCCAGCACCCCCCGGGACAGGAACACCGGGGAGCTGTTTTTT
j_call: TRBJ2-3; v_call: TRBV9; clone_size: few; d_call: TRBD2; cdr3_length: 16; cdr3_aa: CASSVEAGGSTDTQYF; cdr3_nt: TGTGCCAGCAGCGTAGAAGCGGGAGGGAGCACAGATACGCAGTATTTT
j_call: TRBJ2-7; v_call: TRBV3-1; clone_size: few; d_call: .; cdr3_length: 14; cdr3_aa: CASSPGDFSYEQYF; cdr3_nt: TGTGCCAGCAGCCCGGGCGATTTCTCCTACGAGCAGTACTTC
j_call: TRBJ2-1; v_call: TRBV7-9; clone_size: few; d_call: .; cdr3_length: 19; cdr3_aa: CASSLRADEIPGAYNEQFF; cdr3_nt: TGTGCCAGCAGCCTTCGGGCGGACGAGATCCCCGGAGCTTACAATGAGCAGTTCTTC
j_call: TRBJ1-2; v_call: TRBV6-2/TRBV6-3; clone_size: few; d_call: .; cdr3_length: 11; cdr3_aa: CASSQSMGYTF; cdr3_nt: TGTGCCAGCAGTCAATCTATGGGCTACACCTTC
j_call: TRBJ2-7; v_call: TRBV3-1; clone_size: many; d_call: TRBD2; cdr3_length: 16; cdr3_aa: CASSQDGTSVHYEQYF; cdr3_nt: TGTGCCAGCAGCCAAGACGGGACTAGCGTACACTACGAGCAGTACTTC
j_call: TRBJ2-7; v_call: TRBV19; clone_size: few; d_call: .; cdr3_length: 15; cdr3_aa: CASSIDLGLTYEQYF; cdr3_nt: TGTGCCAGTAGTATAGATCTTGGGCTCACCTACGAGCAGTACTTC
j_call: TRBJ2-2; v_call: TRBV5-1; clone_size: few; d_call: .; cdr3_length: 20; cdr3_aa: CASSLGGTPRTGLGTGELFF; cdr3_nt: TGCGCCAGCAGCTTAGGGGGGACACCCCGGACGGGCCTGGGCACCGGGGAGCTGTTTTTT
j_call: TRBJ2-3; v_call: TRBV12-3/TRBV12-4; clone_size: few; d_call: .; cdr3_length: 14; cdr3_aa: CASRPPAATDTQYF; cdr3_nt: TGTGCCAGCAGACCCCCGGCGGCGACAGATACGCAGTATTTT
j_call: TRBJ1-3; v_call: TRBV7-2; clone_size: .; d_call: .; cdr3_length: 12; cdr3_aa: CASSPDNDTIYF; cdr3_nt: TGTGCCAGCAGCCCTGACAACGACACCATATATTTT
j_call: TRBJ2-5; v_call: TRBV13; clone_size: .; d_call: .; cdr3_length: 14; cdr3_aa: CASSLGRGEETQYF; cdr3_nt: TGTGCCAGCAGCTTAGGCCGTGGGGAAGAGACCCAGTACTTC
j_call: TRBJ1-3; v_call: TRBV12-3/TRBV12-4; clone_size: many; d_call: .; cdr3_length: 16; cdr3_aa: CASTRGSGISGNTIYF; cdr3_nt: TGTGCCAGCACTCGTGGATCCGGGATCTCTGGAAACACCATATATTTT
j_call: TRBJ2-6; v_call: TRBV5-1; clone_size: .; d_call: .; cdr3_length: 18; cdr3_aa: CASSLGRQAPSGANVLTF; cdr3_nt: TGTGCCAGCAGCTTGGGCAGACAGGCGCCCTCTGGGGCCAACGTCCTGACTTTC
j_call: TRBJ1-5; v_call: TRBV6-6; clone_size: .; d_call: .; cdr3_length: 15; cdr3_aa: CASSYSGRGIQPQHF; cdr3_nt: TGTGCCAGCAGTTACTCGGGTAGGGGTATTCAGCCCCAGCATTTT
j_call: TRBJ2-3; v_call: TRBV5-1; clone_size: .; d_call: .; cdr3_length: 14; cdr3_aa: CASRNSESTDTQYF; cdr3_nt: TGCGCCAGCCGCAACTCAGAATCCACAGATACGCAGTATTTT
j_call: TRBJ1-2; v_call: TRBV2; clone_size: many; d_call: TRBD1; cdr3_length: 15; cdr3_aa: CASSHPGQAYYGYTF; cdr3_nt: TGTGCCAGCAGCCACCCGGGACAGGCGTACTATGGCTACACCTTC
j_call: TRBJ2-2; v_call: TRBV5-1; clone_size: .; d_call: TRBD2; cdr3_length: 17; cdr3_aa: CASSLEGSSGRPGELFF; cdr3_nt: TGCGCCAGCAGCTTGGAAGGTTCTAGCGGGAGACCCGGGGAGCTGTTTTTT
j_call: TRBJ1-4; v_call: TRBV5-1; clone_size: many; d_call: .; cdr3_length: 15; cdr3_aa: CASSSGPRFNEKLFF; cdr3_nt: TGCGCCAGCAGCTCAGGACCGAGATTCAATGAAAAACTGTTTTTT
j_call: TRBJ2-3; v_call: TRBV19; clone_size: .; d_call: .; cdr3_length: 13; cdr3_aa: CASSDGPRDTQYF; cdr3_nt: TGTGCCAGTAGTGACGGGCCCCGTGATACGCAGTATTTT
j_call: TRBJ2-7; v_call: TRBV3-1; clone_size: many; d_call: TRBD2; cdr3_length: 15; cdr3_aa: CASSPRTSGPYEQYF; cdr3_nt: TGTGCCAGCAGCCCCCGGACTAGCGGACCCTACGAGCAGTACTTC
j_call: TRBJ1-6; v_call: TRBV9; clone_size: few; d_call: .; cdr3_length: 14; cdr3_aa: CASSITGQDSPLHF; cdr3_nt: TGTGCCAGCAGCATTACAGGGCAGGATTCACCCCTCCACTTT
j_call: TRBJ2-1; v_call: TRBV6-1; clone_size: .; d_call: .; cdr3_length: 15; cdr3_aa: CASSPMKPGNNEQFF; cdr3_nt: TGTGCCAGCAGTCCCATGAAACCGGGGAACAATGAGCAGTTCTTC
j_call: TRBJ1-1; v_call: TRBV5-6; clone_size: .; d_call: .; cdr3_length: 12; cdr3_aa: CASSYRETEAFF; cdr3_nt: TGTGCCAGCAGCTACCGTGAGACTGAAGCTTTCTTT
j_call: TRBJ2-7; v_call: TRBV10-3; clone_size: .; d_call: .; cdr3_length: 13; cdr3_aa: CAISENTGAEQYF; cdr3_nt: TGTGCCATCAGTGAAAATACAGGCGCCGAGCAGTACTTC
j_call: TRBJ2-5; v_call: TRBV12-3/TRBV12-4; clone_size: .; d_call: .; cdr3_length: 12; cdr3_aa: CASSYEGETQYF; cdr3_nt: TGTGCCAGCAGTTACGAGGGAGAGACCCAGTACTTC
j_call: TRBJ2-5; v_call: TRBV13; clone_size: many; d_call: TRBD2; cdr3_length: 15; cdr3_aa: CASSFLAGDQETQYF; cdr3_nt: TGTGCCAGCAGCTTCCTAGCGGGAGACCAAGAGACCCAGTACTTC
j_call: TRBJ2-3; v_call: TRBV2; clone_size: many; d_call: .; cdr3_length: 14; cdr3_aa: CASNSGGDTDTQYF; cdr3_nt: TGTGCCAGCAATTCAGGCGGCGACACAGATACGCAGTATTTT
j_call: TRBJ1-4; v_call: TRBV11-2; clone_size: many; d_call: .; cdr3_length: 16; cdr3_aa: CASSFGRGEANEKLFF; cdr3_nt: TGTGCCAGCAGCTTTGGCAGGGGCGAGGCTAATGAAAAACTGTTTTTT
j_call: TRBJ2-5; v_call: TRBV3-1; clone_size: many; d_call: .; cdr3_length: 13; cdr3_aa: CASSHTNQETQYF; cdr3_nt: TGTGCCAGCAGCCATACGAACCAAGAGACCCAGTACTTC
j_call: TRBJ1-2; v_call: TRBV5-1; clone_size: .; d_call: TRBD1; cdr3_length: 15; cdr3_aa: CASSQTGQPPRGYTF; cdr3_nt: TGCGCCAGCAGCCAGACGGGACAGCCTCCGCGAGGCTACACCTTC
j_call: TRBJ2-7; v_call: TRBV6-1; clone_size: many; d_call: .; cdr3_length: 17; cdr3_aa: CASTKGPGRARDYEQYF; cdr3_nt: TGTGCCAGTACCAAAGGTCCGGGGCGGGCCAGGGACTACGAGCAGTACTTC
j_call: TRBJ1-1; v_call: TRBV7-9; clone_size: .; d_call: .; cdr3_length: 14; cdr3_aa: CASSGSQAHRGAFF; cdr3_nt: TGTGCCAGCAGTGGATCACAGGCCCACCGGGGAGCTTTCTTT
j_call: TRBJ2-1; v_call: TRBV4-1; clone_size: .; d_call: .; cdr3_length: 16; cdr3_aa: CASSQEGGKNYNEQFF; cdr3_nt: TGCGCCAGCAGCCAAGAGGGCGGAAAAAACTACAATGAGCAGTTCTTC
j_call: TRBJ2-3; v_call: TRBV28; clone_size: many; d_call: .; cdr3_length: 17; cdr3_aa: CASSFPGAGGIADTQYF; cdr3_nt: TGTGCCAGCAGTTTCCCCGGGGCGGGCGGGATCGCAGATACGCAGTATTTT
j_call: TRBJ2-1; v_call: TRBV11-3; clone_size: many; d_call: .; cdr3_length: 17; cdr3_aa: CASSLGDVPGLYNEQFF; cdr3_nt: TGTGCCAGCAGCTTAGGCGATGTACCGGGACTCTACAATGAGCAGTTCTTC
j_call: TRBJ2-7; v_call: TRBV5-1; clone_size: .; d_call: .; cdr3_length: 14; cdr3_aa: CASSLGQRTYEQYF; cdr3_nt: TGCGCCAGCAGCTTAGGACAGCGTACCTACGAGCAGTACTTC
j_call: TRBJ1-4; v_call: TRBV27; clone_size: few; d_call: .; cdr3_length: 15; cdr3_aa: CASSFLPGVGEKLFF; cdr3_nt: TGTGCCAGCAGTTTCCTTCCAGGGGTAGGGGAAAAACTGTTTTTT
j_call: TRBJ2-7; v_call: TRBV6-1; clone_size: many; d_call: TRBD2; cdr3_length: 15; cdr3_aa: CASSTTSGGSYEQYF; cdr3_nt: TGTGCCAGCAGTACAACTAGCGGGGGTTCCTACGAGCAGTACTTC
j_call: TRBJ2-1; v_call: TRBV4-1; clone_size: few; d_call: TRBD2; cdr3_length: 17; cdr3_aa: CASSPRRTSGRYNEQFF; cdr3_nt: TGCGCCAGCAGCCCTAGGAGGACTAGCGGGAGGTACAATGAGCAGTTCTTC
j_call: TRBJ2-1; v_call: TRBV24-1; clone_size: many; d_call: TRBD2; cdr3_length: 17; cdr3_aa: CATSDSTSGSSYNEQFF; cdr3_nt: TGTGCCACCAGTGATTCGACTAGCGGGAGCTCCTACAATGAGCAGTTCTTC
j_call: TRBJ2-7; v_call: TRBV3-1; clone_size: many; d_call: .; cdr3_length: 12; cdr3_aa: CASSQALYEQYF; cdr3_nt: TGTGCCAGCAGCCAAGCCCTCTACGAGCAGTACTTC
j_call: TRBJ2-1; v_call: TRBV19; clone_size: .; d_call: TRBD2; cdr3_length: 13; cdr3_aa: CASSASGRVEQFF; cdr3_nt: TGTGCCAGTAGTGCGAGCGGGAGGGTTGAGCAGTTCTTC
j_call: TRBJ1-2; v_call: TRBV28; clone_size: few; d_call: .; cdr3_length: 14; cdr3_aa: CASSLYRVFYGYTF; cdr3_nt: TGTGCCAGCAGTTTATACAGGGTCTTCTATGGCTACACCTTC
j_call: TRBJ2-5; v_call: TRBV18; clone_size: many; d_call: .; cdr3_length: 13; cdr3_aa: CASSPTGLKTQYF; cdr3_nt: TGTGCCAGCTCACCCACGGGGTTGAAGACCCAGTACTTC
j_call: TRBJ2-5; v_call: TRBV6-1; clone_size: many; d_call: .; cdr3_length: 14; cdr3_aa: CASRNHRDKETQYF; cdr3_nt: TGTGCCAGCAGAAACCACCGGGACAAAGAGACCCAGTACTTC
j_call: TRBJ2-6; v_call: TRBV2; clone_size: .; d_call: .; cdr3_length: 15; cdr3_aa: CASRGVLRGANVLTF; cdr3_nt: TGTGCCAGCCGGGGCGTTCTTAGGGGGGCCAACGTCCTGACTTTC
j_call: TRBJ2-5; v_call: TRBV3-1; clone_size: .; d_call: TRBD2; cdr3_length: 17; cdr3_aa: CASSQEGVSGSRETQYF; cdr3_nt: TGTGCCAGCAGCCAAGAGGGAGTGAGCGGGAGTAGAGAGACCCAGTACTTC
j_call: TRBJ2-3; v_call: TRBV20-1; clone_size: few; d_call: TRBD2; cdr3_length: 16; cdr3_aa: CSARDRVGGRTDTQYF; cdr3_nt: TGCAGTGCTAGAGATCGGGTCGGGGGGAGGACAGATACGCAGTATTTT